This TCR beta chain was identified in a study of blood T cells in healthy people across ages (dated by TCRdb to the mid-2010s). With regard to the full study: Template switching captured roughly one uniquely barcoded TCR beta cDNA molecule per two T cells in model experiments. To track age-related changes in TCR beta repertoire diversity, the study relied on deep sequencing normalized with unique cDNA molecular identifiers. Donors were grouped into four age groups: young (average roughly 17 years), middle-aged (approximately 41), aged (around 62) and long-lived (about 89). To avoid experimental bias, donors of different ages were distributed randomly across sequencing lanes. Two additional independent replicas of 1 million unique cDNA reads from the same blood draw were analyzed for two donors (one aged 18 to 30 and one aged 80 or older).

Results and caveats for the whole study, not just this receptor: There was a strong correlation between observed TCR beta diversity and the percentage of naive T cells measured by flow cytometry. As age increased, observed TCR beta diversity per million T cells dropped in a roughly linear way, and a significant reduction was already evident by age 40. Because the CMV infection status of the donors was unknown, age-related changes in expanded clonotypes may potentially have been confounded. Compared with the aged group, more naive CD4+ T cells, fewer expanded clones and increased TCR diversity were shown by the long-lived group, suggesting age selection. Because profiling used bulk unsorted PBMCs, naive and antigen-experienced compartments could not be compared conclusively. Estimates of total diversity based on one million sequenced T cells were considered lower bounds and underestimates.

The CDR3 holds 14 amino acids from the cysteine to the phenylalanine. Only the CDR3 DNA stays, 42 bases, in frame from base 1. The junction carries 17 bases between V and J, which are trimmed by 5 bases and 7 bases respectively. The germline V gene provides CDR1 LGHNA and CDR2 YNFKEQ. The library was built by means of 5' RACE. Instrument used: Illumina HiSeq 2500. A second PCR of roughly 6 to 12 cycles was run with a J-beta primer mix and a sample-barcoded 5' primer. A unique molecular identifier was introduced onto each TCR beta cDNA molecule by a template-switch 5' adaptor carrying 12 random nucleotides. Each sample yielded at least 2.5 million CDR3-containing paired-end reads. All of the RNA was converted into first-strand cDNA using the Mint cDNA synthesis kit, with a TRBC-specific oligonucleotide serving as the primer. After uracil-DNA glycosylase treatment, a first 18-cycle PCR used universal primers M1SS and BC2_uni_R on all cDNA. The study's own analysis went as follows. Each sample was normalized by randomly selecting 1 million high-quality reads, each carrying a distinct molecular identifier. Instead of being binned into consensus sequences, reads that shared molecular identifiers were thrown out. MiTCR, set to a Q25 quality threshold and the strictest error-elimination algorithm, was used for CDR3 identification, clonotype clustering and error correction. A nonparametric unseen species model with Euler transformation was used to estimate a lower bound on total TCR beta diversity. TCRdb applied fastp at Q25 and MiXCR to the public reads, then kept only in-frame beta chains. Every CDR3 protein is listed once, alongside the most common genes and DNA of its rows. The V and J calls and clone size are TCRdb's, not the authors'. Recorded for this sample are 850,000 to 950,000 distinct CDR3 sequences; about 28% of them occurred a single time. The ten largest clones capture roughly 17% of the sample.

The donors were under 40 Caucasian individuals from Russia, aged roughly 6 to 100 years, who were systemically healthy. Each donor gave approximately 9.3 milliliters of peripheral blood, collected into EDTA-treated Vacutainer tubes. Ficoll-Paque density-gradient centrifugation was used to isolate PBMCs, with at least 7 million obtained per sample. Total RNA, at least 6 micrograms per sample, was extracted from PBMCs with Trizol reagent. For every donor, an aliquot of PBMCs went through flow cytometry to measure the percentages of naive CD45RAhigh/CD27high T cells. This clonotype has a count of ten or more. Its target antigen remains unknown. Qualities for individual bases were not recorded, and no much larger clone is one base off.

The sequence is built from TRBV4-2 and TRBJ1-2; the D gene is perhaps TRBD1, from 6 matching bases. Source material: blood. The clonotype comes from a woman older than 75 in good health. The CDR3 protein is CASSFHKQGSGYTF. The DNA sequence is TGTGCCAGCAGCTTTCACAAACAGGGTTCTGGCTACACCTTC.